The rows below give T cell receptor beta chains drawn from one sample of a study of memory CD4+ T cells and cytomegalovirus serostatus. Libraries were prepared by immunoSEQ multiplex PCR; TCRdb keeps only in-frame clonotypes and omits some of them. The table shows more than 45,000 clones, with around 76% occurring only once. The sample taken for sequencing was memory CD4+ T cells from blood. The receptors derive from an adult in good health and CMV-seropositive. Both conserved end residues are part of each CDR3. D genes are given only for firm matches. The size of a clone is reported for some rows only, either as once, few or many, or as a class for expanded clones.

v_gene: TRBV9; j_gene: TRBJ1-6; abundance: -; d_gene: -; CDR3nt: TGTGCCAGCAGGCGGGCTTCCTATAATTCACCCCTCCACTTT; CDR3aa: CASRRASYNSPLHF
v_gene: TRBV7-8; j_gene: TRBJ2-2; abundance: few; d_gene: TRBD1; CDR3nt: TGTGCCAGCACCTTAGTCGGGACAGTAGGCGGGGAGCTGTTTTTT; CDR3aa: CASTLVGTVGGELFF
v_gene: TRBV7-9; j_gene: TRBJ1-2; abundance: -; d_gene: -; CDR3nt: TGTGCCAGCCTCCGGGACGGAGGATCCTATGGCTACACCTTC; CDR3aa: CASLRDGGSYGYTF
v_gene: TRBV19; j_gene: TRBJ1-1; abundance: medium-sized; d_gene: -; CDR3nt: TGTGCCAGTAGTATTTCGACCGACAACACTGAAGCTTTCTTT; CDR3aa: CASSISTDNTEAFF
v_gene: TRBV9; j_gene: TRBJ2-7; abundance: -; d_gene: TRBD1; CDR3nt: TGTGCCAGCAGCGTCAGGGACAGGGGCTACGAGCAGTACTTC; CDR3aa: CASSVRDRGYEQYF
v_gene: TRBV28; j_gene: TRBJ1-4; abundance: few; d_gene: TRBD1; CDR3nt: TGTGCCAGCAGTGCCCGGACAGGGGGCGAGGTCGAAAAACTGTTTTTT; CDR3aa: CASSARTGGEVEKLFF
v_gene: TRBV7-2; j_gene: TRBJ2-2; abundance: -; d_gene: -; CDR3nt: TGTGCCAGCAGCCCGACCTTGGGGGGCGGGGAGCTGTTTTTT; CDR3aa: CASSPTLGGGELFF
v_gene: TRBV7-2; j_gene: TRBJ2-5; abundance: -; d_gene: -; CDR3nt: TGTGCCAGCAGCTTAGGCGGAGGGGGGGGTCAGACCCAGTACTTC; CDR3aa: CASSLGGGGGQTQYF
v_gene: TRBV19; j_gene: TRBJ2-7; abundance: -; d_gene: TRBD1; CDR3nt: TGTGCCAGTAGTTTGGGGACAGACTCCTACGAGCAGTACTTC; CDR3aa: CASSLGTDSYEQYF
v_gene: TRBV5-6; j_gene: TRBJ1-4; abundance: -; d_gene: -; CDR3nt: TGTGCCAGCAGCTTGGGCCAGACGGGTGAAAAACTGTTTTTT; CDR3aa: CASSLGQTGEKLFF
v_gene: TRBV7-7; j_gene: TRBJ2-1; abundance: once; d_gene: -; CDR3nt: TGTGCTAGCAGCTTAGGGGGTACCGGAGACAATGAGCAGTTCTTC; CDR3aa: CASSLGGTGDNEQFF
v_gene: TRBV4-3; j_gene: TRBJ2-3; abundance: -; d_gene: TRBD2; CDR3nt: TGCGCCAGCAGCCAAAGCGGGGGGGCGGATACGCAGTATTTT; CDR3aa: CASSQSGGADTQYF
v_gene: TRBV19; j_gene: TRBJ1-1; abundance: few; d_gene: -; CDR3nt: TGTGCCAGTAGTATCCCCCCGGAGAGATTTATGAACACTGAAGCTTTCTTT; CDR3aa: CASSIPPERFMNTEAFF
v_gene: TRBV7-3; j_gene: TRBJ2-2; abundance: -; d_gene: -; CDR3nt: TGTGCCAGCTCCTCGACTAGAGGGACCGGGGAGCTGTTTTTT; CDR3aa: CASSSTRGTGELFF